The clone carrying this T cell receptor beta chain was recorded at least ten times. This entry comes from a study of T-cell reconstitution after alpha-beta-depleted transplantation in children. The germline V gene encodes CDR1 SGHRS and CDR2 YFSETQ. V was trimmed by 2 bases and J by 4 bases, leaving 15 bases between them. This CDR3 spans 15 amino acids. It was with unique molecular identifiers that the TCRbeta library was prepared. TCRdb called the PCR reads again in MiXCR, with one record for every CDR3 protein. The table shows some 240,000 distinct CDR3 sequences, with over 9.5% occurring only once.

The TCR was taken from a human donor who donated a stem cell graft to a child with SCID. This specimen was PBMCs from the stem cell graft donor, taken from the stem cell graft. V gene TRBV5-1 combines with J gene TRBJ1-1; TRBD1 is a possible D gene (6 bases). This CDR3 is CASSFISGGGTEAFF. The CDR3 DNA follows: TGCGCCAGCAGCTTTATTTCGGGAGGGGGCACTGAAGCTTTCTTT.